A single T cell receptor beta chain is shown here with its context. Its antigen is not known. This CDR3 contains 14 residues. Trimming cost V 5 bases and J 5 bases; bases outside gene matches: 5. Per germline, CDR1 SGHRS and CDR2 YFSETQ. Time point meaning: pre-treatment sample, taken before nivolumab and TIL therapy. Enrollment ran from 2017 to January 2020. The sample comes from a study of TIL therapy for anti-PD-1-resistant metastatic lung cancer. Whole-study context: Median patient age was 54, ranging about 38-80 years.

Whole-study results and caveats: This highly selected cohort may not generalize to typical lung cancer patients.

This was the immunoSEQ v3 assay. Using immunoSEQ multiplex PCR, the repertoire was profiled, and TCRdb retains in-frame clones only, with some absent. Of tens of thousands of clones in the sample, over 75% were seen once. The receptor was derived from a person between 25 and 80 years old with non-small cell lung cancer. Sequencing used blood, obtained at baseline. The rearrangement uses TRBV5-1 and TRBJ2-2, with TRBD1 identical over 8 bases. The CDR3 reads CASRPGQETGELFF. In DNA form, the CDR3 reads TGCGCCAGCAGACCGGGACAGGAAACCGGGGAGCTGTTTTTT.